This TCR beta chain was captured by sequencing in a study of neurological immune-mediated disorders (dated by TCRdb to between 2018 and 2021). Background on the whole study: The study compared peripheral blood TCR-beta repertoires of HTLV-I-associated myelopathy (HAM/TSP) patients, multiple sclerosis patients and healthy controls using UMI-based sequencing. The cohort comprised 68 subjects: 15 or so HAM/TSP patients, around 34 multiple sclerosis patients and around 20 healthy controls. The roughly 100 TCR-beta libraries included longitudinal samples, technical triplicates and paired sorted CD4+ and CD8+ T-cell subsets alongside PBMC samples. The paper as a whole reports these results and caveats: Across subjects, expanded clones never shared an identical CDR3 amino acid sequence, which suggests that the TCR-beta repertoires in every group were private. The highest TCR clonal expansion was observed in HAM/TSP patients, whereas the lowest was observed in MS patients, even when compared with healthy controls.

The healthy controls were volunteers from blood banks in Maryland, USA. Unsorted PBMC libraries were generated from 2 million PBMCs stored in RNAlater at -80 °C until RNA extraction. Peripheral blood underwent Ficoll-Hypaque density gradient centrifugation to isolate PBMCs, which were then cryopreserved in liquid nitrogen. The sample holds many counts of this clonotype. Its antigen is currently not known. No much larger clone is present one base from it, and per-base qualities are unavailable. cDNA was synthesized by template-switch 5'RACE using a primer with a 10-nucleotide random unique molecular identifier that tagged each TCR transcript. Each sequencing run produced over 170 million TCR-beta sequences covering 15-18 subjects. Total RNA was extracted with the RNeasy kit. TCR-beta VDJ regions were amplified with primers for the TCR constant region and the 5'RACE anchor, using the KAPA Real-time Library Amplification kit. Sample indexes and Illumina adaptors were added in a first PCR, and a second PCR then increased library yield. After Ampure bead purification, the TCR product of roughly 650 bp was size-selected on a 2% E-gel SizeSelection system. Before pooling, library quality was checked on a Bioanalyzer, concentration was measured with Qubit, and libraries were quantified with the Kapa Library Quantification kit. An Illumina HiSeq 2500 sequenced the libraries paired-end 2 x 150 bp. To increase sequence diversity, about 23-32% phiX was spiked into each library pool. The authors' pipeline ran thus. The quality-filtered reads were processed with the UMI-based MiGEC pipeline, whose error correction step removed more than 85% of the raw TCR sequences. VDJ genes were aligned to IMGT germline references, and each clonotype was defined by a unique CDR3 amino acid sequence together with V-J genes. VDJtools evaluated clonal expansion, Shannon diversity and CDR3 relatedness (CalcPairwiseDistances, ClusterSamples); CLCbio workbench built phylogenetic trees. Using coefficient-of-variation modelling across technical triplicates, the study counted a clone as expanded if it had at least 8 unique UMIs. TCRdb handled the public reads itself, with Q25 trimming in fastp and clone calling in MiXCR, and kept productive beta chains. Rows with one shared CDR3 protein collapse into an entry with the most common genes and DNA. The V and J calls and clone size come from TCRdb's table, not from the authors' own analysis. For this sample the table gives nearly 45,000 distinct CDR3 sequences, of which about an eighth were detected only once. The top ten clonotypes cover 1.3% of the sample.

The sample consisted of PBMCs. The sequence derives from a female donor in good health.

The CDR3 loop reads CASSFKGETQYF. In nucleotides, the sequence is TGCGCCAGCAGCTTCAAAGGGGAGACCCAGTACTTC. The sequence links TRBV5-1 to TRBJ2-5; no confident D gene assignment can be made. V and J are truncated by 2 bases and 5 bases respectively, leaving an intervening sequence of 7 bases. Looking up the germline V gene yields CDR1 SGHRS and CDR2 YFSETQ. The CDR3 measures 12 amino acids from cysteine to phenylalanine. Only the CDR3 DNA stays, 36 bases, in frame from base 1.